The 20 T cell receptor beta chains presented below share a single source sample, sequenced in a study of blood T cell repertoires in COVID-19. TCRdb's copy holds only in-frame clones and misses some; the assay was immunoSEQ multiplex PCR. The repertoire includes 210,000 or so clones, around 80% of them detected once, and roughly 14% sits in the top ten. The sample consisted of peripheral blood. The receptors derive from a man between 50 and 59 years old who had recovered from COVID-19.

This chain joins TRBV7-2 and TRBJ1-2, with TRBD1 identical over 7 bases. V dropped 8 bases and J dropped 0; count of bases not matched to a gene: 12. Per the germline V gene, CDR1 is SGHTA and CDR2 is FQGNSA. The CDR3 loop spans 16 amino acids. CDR3 protein: CASQPKNQGANYGYTF. The DNA for the CDR3 is TGTGCCAGCCAGCCCAAAAACCAGGGGGCTAACTATGGCTACACCTTC.

The chain links TRBV19 to TRBJ2-2; 8 positions agree with TRBD2. Germline V CDR1 and CDR2: LNHDA, SQIVND (reference sequence). The CDR3 consists of 14 residues. The trim removed 7 bases at V and 6 bases at J, leaving 7 bases unmatched. CDR3 nucleotide sequence: TGTGCCAGTACCCTAGCGGGTCTCGCCGGGGAGCTGTTTTTT. It yields the protein CASTLAGLAGELFF.

This clone has only a few counts. The chain recombines TRBV6-5 with TRBJ1-4; D gene uncertain. The CDR3 runs to 14 residues. The germline V gene has CDR1 MNHEY and CDR2 SVGAGI. The V gene lost 4 bases and the J gene lost 7 bases, with 13 bases spanning the gap. CDR3 DNA: TGTGCCAGCAGTTTGACCGCGGGAAGTGAAAAACTGTTTTTT. Its translation is CASSLTAGSEKLFF.

V is TRBV28 and J is TRBJ2-5; D is possibly TRBD1 (6 bases). Between the trimmed V and J ends, which lost 1 base and 5 bases, there was a span of 11 bases. Germline CDR1 and CDR2: MDHEN and SYDVKM. The CDR3 sequence is 14 residues long. The CDR3 loop reads CASSLFQGTETQYF. In DNA, the CDR3 is TGTGCCAGCAGTTTATTTCAGGGGACGGAGACCCAGTACTTC. The full variable domain, completed using reference TRBV28 and TRBJ2-5, is DVKVTQSSRYLVKRTGEKVFLECVQDMDHENMFWYRQDPGLGLRLIYFSYDVKMKEKGDIPEGYSVSREKKERFSLILESASTNQTSMYLCASSLFQGTETQYFGPGTRLLVL.

Comments on this clone: At one end the junction does not follow the germline gene, possibly because of a read error. The genes are TRBV18 and TRBJ2-1, with 9 positions matching TRBD1. Germline V gene data show CDR1 as KGHSH and CDR2 as LQKENI. This CDR3 comprises 21 residues. CDR3 sequence: CASSHTPGQGLDAWSSNEQFF. The CDR3 DNA sequence: TGTGCCAGCTCACACACACCGGGACAGGGCTTGGATGCCTGGTCCTCCAATGAGCAGTTCTTC.

This chain connects TRBV2 to TRBJ2-7; the D gene is possibly TRBD1 (6 bases). Between the trimmed V and J ends, which lost 7 bases and 3 bases, there was a span of 22 bases. Germline CDR1 reads SNHLY; CDR2 reads FYNNEI. CDR3 length: 16 amino acids. The CDR3 here is CASTKTDHRDLYEQYF. The CDR3 bases are TGTGCCAGCACCAAAACGGATCACAGGGACCTCTACGAGCAGTACTTC.

The J gene is TRBJ1-1, the V gene TRBV30; a weak D match, TRBD1 (6 bases). The CDR3 runs to 14 residues. Germline V CDR1 and CDR2: GTSNPN, SVGIG (reference sequence). Trimming removed 7 bases at V and 0 bases at J, with 15 bases between. Here the CDR3 reads CASLGASMNTEAFF. CDR3 bases: TGTGCCTCCCTGGGGGCAAGCATGAACACTGAAGCTTTCTTT.

The chain links TRBV28 to TRBJ1-6, with TRBD1 as a possible D gene (5 bases). This CDR3 contains 12 residues. V lost 6 bases to trimming and J lost 10 bases, with 10 bases between them. CDR1 and CDR2 (germline): MDHEN, SYDVKM. For the CDR3, the DNA is TGTGCCAGCAGCTCGACAGAGTCACCCCTCCACTTT. Residues: CASSSTESPLHF.

The rearrangement uses TRBV29-1 and TRBJ2-4; D gene ambiguous. Germline V gives CDR1 SQVTM, CDR2 ANQGSEA. This CDR3 is built from 14 residues. Trimming cost V 1 base and J 4 bases, with 11 bases left between them. CDR3 sequence: CSVEAGGWKNIQYF. The CDR3 DNA reads as TGCAGCGTTGAAGCGGGTGGGTGGAAAAACATTCAGTACTTC.

V gene TRBV23-1 combines with J gene TRBJ2-1; 13 bases align to TRBD2. TRBV23-1 is an open reading frame, and its role is uncertain. The CDR3 totals 17 residues. Trimming at V came to 6 bases and at J to 7 bases, leaving 12 bases not matched to a gene. Here the CDR3 DNA reads TGCGCCAGCAGCACCTTTTTGCGGACTAGCGGGAGAAATGAGCAGTTCTTC. This translates into CASSTFLRTSGRNEQFF.

J is TRBJ2-3 and V is TRBV28; D is undetermined. The germline gives CDR1 MDHEN, CDR2 SYDVKM. This CDR3 is 14 amino acids long. With 8 bases removed from V and 0 bases from J, the gap between germline ends came to 12 bases. The chain's CDR3 is CASSKETSTDTQYF. The DNA of the CDR3 is TGTGCCAGCTCGAAAGAGACTAGCACAGATACGCAGTATTTT.

In the case of this clone: The sample has other DNA sequences that encode this CDR3 too. The CDR3 coding sequence is TGTGCCAGCAGGAGGGACAGGGGGAACACCGGGGAGCTGTTTTTT. Its translation is CASRRDRGNTGELFF. The chain has TRBV6-4 and TRBJ2-2; 10 nucleotides line up with TRBD1. The germline V gene encodes CDR1 MRHNA and CDR2 SNTAGT. The CDR3 extends over 15 amino acids. The junction had 2 bases not matched to a gene; V was cut back by 6 bases and J by 1 base.

This clone came up once. The chain is built from TRBV27 and TRBJ2-7; D perhaps matches TRBD1 (6 bases). Germline CDR1 and CDR2: MNHEY and SMNVEV (reference sequence). This CDR3 has 14 residues. Trimming left V 6 bases short and J 0 bases short, with 12 bases between. CDR3: CASSRADSSYEQYF. CDR3 coding DNA: TGTGCCAGCAGCCGGGCGGACAGCTCCTACGAGCAGTACTTC.

The rearrangement joins TRBV15 to TRBJ2-3; 7 bases are shared with TRBD1. J was trimmed by 4 bases and V by 3 bases; bases with no gene match: 4. Germline CDR1 LNHNV, CDR2 YYDKDF (reference sequence). The CDR3 has 14 residues. The CDR3 DNA is TGTGCCACCAGCAGGTACAGGGGAGCAGATACGCAGTATTTT. This translates into CATSRYRGADTQYF.

This clone was counted a few times. The chain joins TRBV5-5 to TRBJ1-1; 11 bases line up with TRBD1. Looked up from germline, CDR1 is SGHKS and CDR2 is YYEKEE (reference sequence). The CDR3 is made up of 14 amino acids. The J segment lost 1 base and the V segment lost 5 bases, leaving 1 base of the junction unmatched. The CDR3 here is CASRDRGRNTEAFF. CDR3 bases: TGTGCCAGCAGGGACAGGGGGCGGAACACTGAAGCTTTCTTT.

This clone was observed once. V and J are TRBV19 and TRBJ1-2, with 9 bases that match TRBD1. Germline V gene data show CDR1 as LNHDA and CDR2 as SQIVND (reference sequence). V dropped 6 bases and J dropped 4; count of bases not matched to a gene: 6. The CDR3 loop spans 14 amino acids. The DNA of the CDR3 is TGTGCCAGTAGAAGTACAGGGGGCAGCTATGGCTACACCTTC. Protein product: CASRSTGGSYGYTF.

This clone was detected many times. The chain carries TRBV9 and TRBJ1-2, with D unresolved. Germline V CDR1 and CDR2: SGDLS, YYNGEE. The CDR3 covers 12 residues. V was clipped by 0 bases and J by 8 bases, with 8 bases between them. The CDR3 loop is CASSVGGEGYTF. The CDR3 DNA sequence: TGTGCCAGCAGCGTAGGGGGAGAGGGCTACACCTTC.

The chain has TRBV2 and TRBJ2-1; TRBD2 agrees at 11 bases. Per germline, CDR1 SNHLY and CDR2 FYNNEI. J was trimmed by 9 bases and V by 6 bases; bases with no gene match: 7. The CDR3 covers 14 residues. This chain's CDR3 is CASRGGSGRGEQFF. The CDR3 coding sequence is TGTGCCAGCAGAGGTGGTAGCGGGAGGGGTGAGCAGTTCTTC.

V usage is TRBV7-3 and J usage is TRBJ1-1, with D uncertain. With 2 bases removed from V and 6 bases from J, the gap between germline ends came to 13 bases. From germline, CDR1 is SGHTA and CDR2 FQGTGA. The CDR3 is made up of 14 amino acids. This chain's CDR3 is CASSLGRENSEAFF. The CDR3 DNA follows: TGTGCCAGCAGCTTAGGACGGGAAAACTCTGAAGCTTTCTTT.

The gene calls are TRBV2 and TRBJ2-2; TRBD2 aligns across 7 bases. The ends lost 8 bases at V and 6 bases at J; junction bases unmatched: 9. The CDR3 contains 14 residues. Per the germline V gene, CDR1 is SNHLY and CDR2 is FYNNEI. The CDR3, as DNA: TGTGCCAGCCGGGACTACCATTTCTCCGGGGAGCTGTTTTTT. Translated, it gives CASRDYHFSGELFF.